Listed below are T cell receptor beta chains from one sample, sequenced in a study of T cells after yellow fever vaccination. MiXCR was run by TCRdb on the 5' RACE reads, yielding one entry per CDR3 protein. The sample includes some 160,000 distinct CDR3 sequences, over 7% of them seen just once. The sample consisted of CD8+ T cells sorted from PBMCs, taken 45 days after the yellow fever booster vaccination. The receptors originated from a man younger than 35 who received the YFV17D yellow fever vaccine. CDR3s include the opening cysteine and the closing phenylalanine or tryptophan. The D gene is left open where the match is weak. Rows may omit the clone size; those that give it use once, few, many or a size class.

TGTGCCAGCAGCTTAGTTGGCGGACAGAGATCCTACGAGCAGTACTTC | CASSLVGGQRSYEQYF | TRBV11-2 | - | - | TRBJ2-7
TGTGCCAGCAGGGGGACAGGAGGCGAGCAGTACTTC | CASRGTGGEQYF | TRBV7-2 | many | TRBD1 | TRBJ2-7
TGTGCCACCAGCAGAGATAGGGGGCAGATCAATGAAAAACTGTTTTTT | CATSRDRGQINEKLFF | TRBV15 | - | TRBD1 | TRBJ1-4
TGTGCCAGCAGTTGGAGACAGGGCTTTAACTATGGCTACACCTTC | CASSWRQGFNYGYTF | TRBV6-5 | few | TRBD1 | TRBJ1-2
TGTGCCAGCAGCTTCCTTGACAGCACCCAATATAATTCACCCCTCCACTTT | CASSFLDSTQYNSPLHF | TRBV7-9 | many | - | TRBJ1-6
TGTGCCAGCAGCCCCGGACTAGCTGGAGAGCAGTTCTTC | CASSPGLAGEQFF | TRBV12-3/TRBV12-4 | - | TRBD2 | TRBJ2-1
TGTGCCAGTAGTATGACAGAAGACTATGGCTACACCTTC | CASSMTEDYGYTF | TRBV19 | many | - | TRBJ1-2
TGTGCCAGCAGCTTAGCGCAGGCAGCCCAAGAGACCCAGTACTTC | CASSLAQAAQETQYF | TRBV7-8 | - | - | TRBJ2-5
TGTGCCAGTAGTATAGTTAGGGAAGGAGCCGGGGAGCTGTTTTTT | CASSIVREGAGELFF | TRBV19 | few | - | TRBJ2-2
TGTGCCAGCAGTTCTCTAGAGTTGGGACAGGGGCACAATGAGCAGTTCTTC | CASSSLELGQGHNEQFF | TRBV12-3/TRBV12-4 | - | TRBD1 | TRBJ2-1
TGTGCCAGCTCGCCGGCCGGGACAGGGGGCATTGGCACTGAAGCTTTCTTT | CASSPAGTGGIGTEAFF | TRBV18 | many | TRBD1 | TRBJ1-1
TGTGCCAGCAGCTTCTCGACAGGGATGGGTGAGCAGTTCTTC | CASSFSTGMGEQFF | TRBV7-9 | few | TRBD1 | TRBJ2-1
TGTGCCAGCAGCCATGACTCCGGGACACCGTATAATTCACCCCTCCACTTT | CASSHDSGTPYNSPLHF | TRBV14 | many | - | TRBJ1-6
TGTGCCAGCAGATCGGGCTGGGGAGGGGAAGAAAAACTGTTTTTT | CASRSGWGGEEKLFF | TRBV12-3/TRBV12-4 | few | - | TRBJ1-4
TGTGCCAGCAGCCTCGGGGGGGCCACCCAAGAGACCCAGTACTTC | CASSLGGATQETQYF | TRBV9 | many | TRBD2 | TRBJ2-5
TGTGCCAGCAGTGAAGCGCACGGGGACCACGAGCAGTACTTC | CASSEAHGDHEQYF | TRBV6-1 | many | - | TRBJ2-7
TGTGCCAGCAGCTCAAAACACGTAGCCCTTTCTAGTGGCTACACCTTC | CASSSKHVALSSGYTF | TRBV7-9 | - | - | TRBJ1-2
TGTGCCAGCAGTTTGACACTAGCGCTAGAGACCCAGTACTTC | CASSLTLALETQYF | TRBV27 | - | TRBD2 | TRBJ2-5
TGTGCCAGCAGCTTAGGGAGTGTAGCGGGGGGTCAAGAGACCCAGTACTTC | CASSLGSVAGGQETQYF | TRBV7-3 | few | TRBD2 | TRBJ2-5
TGCAGTGCTAGAGAGGTGGGGCTAAGCAATGAGCAGTTCTTC | CSAREVGLSNEQFF | TRBV20-1 | few | - | TRBJ2-1
TGTGCCAGCAACCTAACCACAGGGAGCCTGATAACTAATGAAAAACTGTTTTTT | CASNLTTGSLITNEKLFF | TRBV9 | - | - | TRBJ1-4
TGTGCCACAAAAACAGGGGGGAACACTGAAGCTTTCTTT | CATKTGGNTEAFF | TRBV10-3 | few | TRBD1 | TRBJ1-1
TGCACTAGCGTCCATTTGAACACTGAAGCTTTCTTT | CTSVHLNTEAFF | TRBV20-1 | - | - | TRBJ1-1